What follows are 10 T cell receptor beta chains derived from one specimen sequenced in a study of T cells after yellow fever vaccination. Each CDR3 protein is one row after TCRdb ran MiXCR on the 5' RACE reads. The sample consists of some 300,000 distinct CDR3 sequences, 7.5% to 9.5% of them appearing once. Here the sequenced sample was CD4+ T cells sorted from PBMCs, taken 5 days after the yellow fever booster vaccination. Source of these receptors: a man younger than 30 who received the YFV17D yellow fever vaccine.

The chain employs TRBV5-4 and TRBJ1-2; D gene unclear. The CDR3 runs 13 residues. V lost 2 bases and J lost 1, with 6 bases in between. Germline assignment: CDR1 SGHNT and CDR2 YYREEE (reference sequence). The CDR3 loop is CASSFSSNYGYTF. The CDR3 DNA is TGTGCCAGCAGCTTTTCGAGTAACTATGGCTACACCTTC.

DNA of the CDR3: TGCAGCGTTGAAGTGTCGCATTCAGATACGCAGTATTTT. It encodes CSVEVSHSDTQYF. The rearrangement links TRBV29-1 to TRBJ2-3; D is uncertain. V was clipped by 1 base and J by 4 bases, with 9 bases between them. Looked up from germline, CDR1 is SQVTM and CDR2 is ANQGSEA. The CDR3 runs to 13 residues.

This clonotype was counted between two and nine times. The chain joins TRBV18 to TRBJ2-3, with a tentative D call TRBD1 (6 bases). Per germline, CDR1 KGHSH and CDR2 LQKENI. There are 15 residues in the CDR3. Between the trimmed V and J ends, which lost 3 bases and 2 bases, there was a span of 12 bases. CDR3 sequence reads: CASSPAGDSTDTQYF. For the CDR3, the DNA is TGTGCCAGCTCACCGGCAGGGGATTCCACAGATACGCAGTATTTT.

In its sample, this clonotype was seen many times. The CDR3 DNA sequence: TGTGCCAGCAGTGAGAAAGCTGTCTCGTACAGTTCCTTCTCGAGCTCCTACAATGAGCAGTTCTTC. Its translation is CASSEKAVSYSSFSSSYNEQFF. This chain uses TRBV6-1 with TRBJ2-1; D gene unclear. The germline V gene has CDR1 MNHNS and CDR2 SASEGT. Trimming stripped 3 bases from V and 0 bases from J, with 30 bases between. CDR3 size: 22 residues.

The table lists this clonotype with a few counts. This chain joins TRBV7-8 and TRBJ2-2; D not certain. Germline V gives CDR1 SGHVS, CDR2 FQNEAQ. V was shortened by 2 bases and J by 6 bases, with 16 bases between the two germline ends. There are 16 residues in the CDR3. The CDR3 here is CASSLFSGWEAGELFF. The CDR3, as DNA: TGTGCCAGCAGCTTATTTTCCGGGTGGGAAGCCGGGGAGCTGTTTTTT.

The J gene is TRBJ2-5, the V gene TRBV20-1; D may be TRBD2 (7 bases). Trimming left V 2 bases short and J 5 bases short, with 15 bases between. The CDR3 loop spans 14 amino acids. CDR1 is DFQATT, CDR2 SNEGSKA, per germline (reference sequence). CDR3 DNA: TGCAGTGCTAGAACCCCGGGGGGCACGGAGACCCAGTACTTC. Translation: CSARTPGGTETQYF.

The J gene is TRBJ1-5, the V gene TRBV4-3; tentative D call: TRBD1 (5 bases). V was trimmed by 0 bases and J by 4 bases, leaving 13 bases between them. CDR3 size: 16 residues. Germline loops: CDR1 LGHNA, CDR2 YSLEER. Here the CDR3 reads CASSQDFGQGNQPQHF. The CDR3 coding sequence is TGCGCCAGCAGCCAAGATTTCGGTCAGGGAAATCAGCCCCAGCATTTT.

This clonotype came up a few times. This chain links TRBV5-4 with TRBJ1-1; 9 nucleotides line up with TRBD1. The CDR3 loop spans 15 amino acids. Trimming at V came to 1 base and at J to 4 bases, leaving 5 bases not matched to a gene. CDR1 and CDR2 from the germline V gene are SGHNT and YYREEE (reference sequence). The CDR3 nucleotides are TGTGCCAGCAGCTTGTCTAAGACAGGGGGCACTGAAGCTTTCTTT. Encoded protein: CASSLSKTGGTEAFF.

This clonotype was observed many times. The chain carries TRBV9 and TRBJ2-3; 7 bases align to TRBD2. Trimming removed 8 bases from V and 3 bases from J; junction bases left unmatched: 12. The germline V gene encodes CDR1 SGDLS and CDR2 YYNGEE. This CDR3 has 15 amino acids. In DNA form, the CDR3 reads TGTGCCAGTTCTTCTGGGGGGGTGGGTACAGATACGCAGTATTTT. It codes for CASSSGGVGTDTQYF.

V gene TRBV3-1 combines with J gene TRBJ1-5; D gene ambiguous. Germline V lookup: CDR1 LGHDT, CDR2 YNNKEL (reference sequence). This CDR3 comprises 14 residues. V was pared by 0 bases and J by 6 bases, with 9 bases between. The CDR3 coding sequence is TGTGCCAGCAGCCAAGATACCGTCGGTCAGCCCCAGCATTTT. Amino acids: CASSQDTVGQPQHF.